These T cell receptor beta chains were read from a single sample in a study of human T cells and chemical hapten exposure. Using its own MiXCR run on the RACE reads, TCRdb lists one record per CDR3 protein. The sample includes about 73,000 distinct CDR3 sequences, about 8% of them seen just once. This specimen was whole blood, taken in connection with sensitization to the hapten diphenylcyclopropenone (DPC). These TCRs come from a woman between 45 and 65 years old with alopecia areata. Some clones in this sample may be carry-over from other donors' samples. CDR3s include the opening cysteine and the closing phenylalanine or tryptophan. A D gene is named only where the DNA matches it firmly. Part of the rows lack a size; the others show once, few, many or a class for expanded clones.

>-|TRBJ2-7|-|TRBV2
CASSEGQFYEQYF
TGTGCCAGCAGTGAGGGACAATTCTACGAGCAGTACTTC
>many|TRBJ2-7|TRBD1|TRBV12-3/TRBV12-4
CASNRQGAYEQYF
TGTGCCAGCAACCGACAGGGAGCCTACGAGCAGTACTTC
>few|TRBJ2-2|TRBD2|TRBV20-1
CSASRTSGSRNTGELFF
TGCAGTGCTAGCAGGACTAGCGGGAGTCGAAACACCGGGGAGCTGTTTTTT
>-|TRBJ2-3|-|TRBV2
CASSEGSFTDTQYF
TGTGCCAGCAGTGAGGGCAGCTTCACAGATACGCAGTATTTT
>few|TRBJ2-7|TRBD2|TRBV7-9
CASSHAGGSYEQYF
TGTGCCAGCAGCCACGCGGGGGGTAGCTACGAGCAGTACTTC
>many|TRBJ1-2|-|TRBV20-1
CSARDARGRGYTF
TGCAGTGCTAGAGATGCCAGGGGACGTGGCTACACCTTC
>many|TRBJ2-1|TRBD2|TRBV2
CASSENAGGPGEQFF
TGTGCCAGCAGTGAAAATGCGGGAGGGCCGGGTGAGCAGTTCTTC
>-|TRBJ1-5|TRBD1|TRBV5-1
CASSLEGQGGQPQHF
TGCGCCAGCAGCTTGGAGGGACAGGGTGGTCAGCCCCAGCATTTT
>few|TRBJ1-4|-|TRBV11-2
CASSPRHRVDEKLFF
TGTGCCAGCAGCCCCCGACATAGGGTTGATGAAAAACTGTTTTTT
>-|TRBJ2-3|-|TRBV2
CATSEGWATDTQYF
TGTGCCACCTCGGAGGGATGGGCCACAGATACGCAGTATTTT
>many|TRBJ2-7|-|TRBV13
CASSQEGVAYEQYF
TGTGCCAGCAGTCAAGAGGGGGTCGCCTACGAGCAGTACTTC
>many|TRBJ2-7|-|TRBV6-5
CASSSTGPGEQYF
TGTGCCAGCAGTTCCACAGGGCCAGGGGAGCAGTACTTC
>-|TRBJ2-2|TRBD2|TRBV10-3
CAISPGLAGASNTGELFF
TGTGCCATCAGCCCTGGACTAGCGGGCGCCTCGAACACCGGGGAGCTGTTTTTT
>few|TRBJ1-4|TRBD1|TRBV12-3/TRBV12-4
CASSSTGEFEKLFF
TGTGCCAGCAGTTCTACAGGGGAATTTGAAAAACTGTTTTTT
>-|TRBJ2-7|TRBD2|TRBV20-1
CSARDKREFSYEQYF
TGCAGTGCTAGAGATAAGCGGGAGTTTTCCTACGAGCAGTACTTC
>few|TRBJ2-5|-|TRBV27
CASGGVGASETQYF
TGTGCCAGCGGGGGGGTGGGGGCTTCGGAGACCCAGTACTTC
>-|TRBJ2-2|-|TRBV20-1
CSAPSAGELFF
TGCAGTGCCCCGAGCGCCGGGGAGCTGTTTTTT
>once|TRBJ2-7|-|TRBV27
CASSLGSGRYEQYF
TGTGCCAGCAGTTTGGGGTCGGGGAGGTACGAGCAGTACTTC
>-|TRBJ2-1|-|TRBV15
CATSRGAGPGENEQFF
TGTGCCACCAGCAGAGGGGCGGGGCCGGGGGAGAATGAGCAGTTCTTC
>-|TRBJ2-1|-|TRBV29-1
CSVFGEKSSYNEQFF
TGCAGCGTTTTTGGGGAAAAGAGCTCCTACAATGAGCAGTTCTTC
>many|TRBJ1-5|-|TRBV2
CASTPEKGDQPQHF
TGTGCCAGCACTCCCGAGAAGGGGGATCAGCCCCAGCATTTT
>-|TRBJ2-2|TRBD2|TRBV3-1
CASSLGLAPGELFF
TGTGCCAGCAGCCTAGGACTAGCCCCCGGGGAGCTGTTTTTT
>few|TRBJ2-4|TRBD1|TRBV29-1
CSVGTGGNIQYF
TGCAGCGTTGGGACAGGGGGAAACATTCAGTACTTC
>-|TRBJ2-5|-|TRBV28
CASSESPRGRRETQYF
TGTGCCAGCAGTGAATCCCCCAGGGGAAGACGCGAGACCCAGTACTTC
>many|TRBJ2-3|TRBD2|TRBV5-4
CASSLRLASSTDTQYF
TGTGCCAGCAGCTTGCGACTAGCGTCTAGCACAGATACGCAGTATTTT
>few|TRBJ2-5|TRBD1|TRBV28
CASSLGEGGGRETQYF
TGTGCCAGCAGTTTAGGAGAAGGGGGCGGTCGGGAGACCCAGTACTTC